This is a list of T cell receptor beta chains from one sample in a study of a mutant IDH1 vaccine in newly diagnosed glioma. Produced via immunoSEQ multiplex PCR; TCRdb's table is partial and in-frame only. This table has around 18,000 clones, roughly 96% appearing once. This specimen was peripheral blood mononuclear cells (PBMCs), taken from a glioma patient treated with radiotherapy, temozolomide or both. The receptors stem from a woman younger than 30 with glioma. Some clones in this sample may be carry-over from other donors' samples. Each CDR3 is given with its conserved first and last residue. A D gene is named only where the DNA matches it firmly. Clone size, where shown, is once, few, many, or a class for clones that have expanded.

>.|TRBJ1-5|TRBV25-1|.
CASPRDGSNQPQHF
TGTGCCAGCCCCCGGGACGGTAGCAATCAGCCCCAGCATTTT
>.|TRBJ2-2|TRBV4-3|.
CASSQRPGVAGELFF
TGCGCCAGCAGCCAACGTCCGGGAGTCGCCGGGGAGCTGTTTTTT
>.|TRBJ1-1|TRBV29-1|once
CSVEKGYTEAFF
TGCAGCGTTGAGAAAGGGTACACTGAAGCTTTCTTT
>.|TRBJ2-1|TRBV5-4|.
CASSRIGLGNEQFF
TGTGCCAGCAGCCGGATAGGACTGGGAAATGAGCAGTTCTTC
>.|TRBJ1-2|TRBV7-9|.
CASSLWGDGYTF
TGTGCCAGCAGCTTATGGGGGGATGGCTACACCTTC
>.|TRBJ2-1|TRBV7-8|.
CASSLVGQTYNEQFF
TGTGCCAGCAGCTTAGTAGGACAGACATACAATGAGCAGTTCTTC
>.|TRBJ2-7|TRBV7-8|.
CASSRGRPPLEQYF
TGTGCCAGCTCACGGGGGAGACCCCCACTCGAGCAGTACTTC
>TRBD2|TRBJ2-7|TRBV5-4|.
CASSLAGGRAYEQYF
TGTGCCAGCAGTTTAGCGGGAGGCCGGGCCTACGAGCAGTACTTC
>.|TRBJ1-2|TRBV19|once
CASSISGVRGNGYTF
TGTGCCAGTAGTATATCCGGTGTAAGGGGAAATGGCTACACCTTC
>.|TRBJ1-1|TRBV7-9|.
CASSLGAMNTEAFF
TGTGCCAGCAGCCTCGGGGCCATGAACACTGAAGCTTTCTTT
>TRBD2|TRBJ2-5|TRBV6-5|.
CASREAGDWIETQYF
TGTGCCAGCAGGGAGGCGGGAGACTGGATTGAGACCCAGTACTTC
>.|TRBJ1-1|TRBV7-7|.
CASTKLGETTEAFF
TGTGCTAGCACCAAACTTGGGGAGACCACTGAAGCTTTCTTT
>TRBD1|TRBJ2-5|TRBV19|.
CASSTRTGDAETQYF
TGTGCCAGTAGTACGAGGACAGGAGACGCGGAGACCCAGTACTTC
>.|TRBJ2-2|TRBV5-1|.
CASSGENTGELFF
TGCGCCAGCAGCGGAGAGAACACCGGGGAGCTGTTTTTT
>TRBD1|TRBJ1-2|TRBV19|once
CASRDRLYGYTF
TGTGCCAGCCGGGACAGACTCTATGGCTACACCTTC
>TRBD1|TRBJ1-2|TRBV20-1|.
CSAIGQGGYTF
TGCAGTGCTATCGGACAGGGAGGCTACACCTTC
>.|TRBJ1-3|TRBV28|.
CASTLDGYSGNTIYF
TGTGCCAGCACCTTAGACGGCTACTCTGGAAACACCATATATTTT
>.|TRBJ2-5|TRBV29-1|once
CSVEGRWYQETQYF
TGCAGCGTTGAGGGGCGGTGGTACCAAGAGACCCAGTACTTC
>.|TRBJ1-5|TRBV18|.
CASSPGNQPQHF
TGTGCCAGCTCACCAGGGAATCAGCCCCAGCATTTT
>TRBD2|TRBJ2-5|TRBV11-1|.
CTSSLGTSGRAGKTQYF
TGTACCAGCAGCTTAGGGACTAGCGGGAGGGCCGGGAAGACCCAGTACTTC
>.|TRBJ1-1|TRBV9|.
CASSVATYTEAFF
TGTGCCAGCAGCGTAGCTACCTACACTGAAGCTTTCTTT
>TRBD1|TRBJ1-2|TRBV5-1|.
CASSLSGTGDYGYTF
TGCGCCAGCAGCTTGTCCGGGACAGGGGACTATGGCTACACCTTC
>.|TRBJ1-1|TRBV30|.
CAWSFGVRNTEAFF
TGTGCCTGGAGTTTTGGGGTGCGGAACACTGAAGCTTTCTTT
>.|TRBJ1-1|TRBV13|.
CASSLLEMVNTEAFF
TGTGCCAGCAGCTTATTGGAGATGGTGAACACTGAAGCTTTCTTT
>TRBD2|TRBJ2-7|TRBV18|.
CASSPPQGLAGGGSFYEQYF
TGTGCCAGCTCACCACCGCAGGGGCTAGCGGGCGGAGGCTCGTTCTACGAGCAGTACTTC
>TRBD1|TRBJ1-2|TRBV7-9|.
CASSRETGWDYGYTF
TGTGCCAGCAGCCGTGAGACAGGGTGGGACTATGGCTACACCTTC
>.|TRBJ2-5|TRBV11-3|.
CASSSTGVETQYF
TGTGCCAGCAGCTCCACTGGGGTGGAGACCCAGTACTTC
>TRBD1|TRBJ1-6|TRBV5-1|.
CASSLDGTAVLSLHF
TGCGCCAGCAGCTTGGACGGGACAGCCGTGCTGTCCCTCCACTTT
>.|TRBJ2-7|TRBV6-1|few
CASSESVLGDEQYF
TGTGCCAGCAGTGAATCTGTACTAGGAGACGAGCAGTACTTC
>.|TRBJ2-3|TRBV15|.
CATSLTGSTDTQYF
TGTGCCACCAGCTTGACGGGGAGCACAGATACGCAGTATTTT
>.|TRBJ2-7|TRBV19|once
CASSTRGGGPLF
TGTGCCAGTAGTACCCGAGGGGGGGGGCCCCTTTTC
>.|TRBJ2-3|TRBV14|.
CASSLSTDTQYF
TGTGCCAGCAGCCTGAGCACAGATACGCAGTATTTT
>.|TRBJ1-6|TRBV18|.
CASSPGWTSNNSPLHF
TGTGCCAGCTCACCAGGGTGGACGAGTAATAATTCACCCCTCCACTTT
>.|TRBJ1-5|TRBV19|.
CASSIDVDQPQHF
TGTGCCAGTAGTATAGACGTGGATCAGCCCCAGCATTTT
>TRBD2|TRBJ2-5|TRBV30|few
CAWSKAGEETQYF
TGTGCCTGGAGTAAAGCGGGGGAAGAGACCCAGTACTTC
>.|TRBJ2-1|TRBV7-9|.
CASSLGLYLNNEQFF
TGTGCCAGCAGCCTCGGACTCTATTTAAACAATGAGCAGTTCTTC
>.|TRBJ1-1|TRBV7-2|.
CASSLRGVPTNTEAFF
TGTGCCAGCAGCCTTCGGGGGGTCCCCACGAACACTGAAGCTTTCTTT
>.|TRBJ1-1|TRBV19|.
CAKGITEAFF
TGTGCCAAGGGGATCACTGAAGCTTTCTTT
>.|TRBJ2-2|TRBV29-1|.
CSVEGPDWNTGELFF
TGCAGCGTTGAAGGCCCGGACTGGAACACCGGGGAGCTGTTTTTT
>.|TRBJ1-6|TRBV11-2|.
CASSLGPGSYNSPLHF
TGTGCCAGCAGCTTAGGGCCGGGCTCCTATAATTCACCCCTCCACTTT
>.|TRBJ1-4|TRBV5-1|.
CASRSGSVFEKLFF
TGCGCCAGCAGATCAGGGTCGGTATTTGAAAAACTGTTTTTT
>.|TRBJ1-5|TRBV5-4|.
CASSLVEGYQPQHF
TGTGCCAGCAGCTTGGTGGAGGGATACCAGCCCCAGCATTTT
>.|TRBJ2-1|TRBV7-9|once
CASSLARTAGGEQFF
TGTGCCAGCAGCTTAGCCAGGACAGCCGGGGGGGAGCAGTTCTTC
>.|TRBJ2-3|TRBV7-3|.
CASSLRESTDTQYF
TGTGCCAGCAGCCTACGGGAGAGCACAGATACGCAGTATTTT
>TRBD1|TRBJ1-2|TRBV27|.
CASSFKTGGVYGYTF
TGTGCCAGCAGTTTCAAGACAGGGGGTGTCTATGGCTACACCTTC
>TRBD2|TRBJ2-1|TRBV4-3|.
CASSQGAGVVSNEQFF
TGCGCCAGCAGCCAAGGAGCGGGAGTTGTATCCAATGAGCAGTTCTTC
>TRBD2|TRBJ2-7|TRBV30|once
CAWTGRGIPYEQYF
TGTGCCTGGACGGGGCGGGGGATACCGTACGAGCAGTACTTC